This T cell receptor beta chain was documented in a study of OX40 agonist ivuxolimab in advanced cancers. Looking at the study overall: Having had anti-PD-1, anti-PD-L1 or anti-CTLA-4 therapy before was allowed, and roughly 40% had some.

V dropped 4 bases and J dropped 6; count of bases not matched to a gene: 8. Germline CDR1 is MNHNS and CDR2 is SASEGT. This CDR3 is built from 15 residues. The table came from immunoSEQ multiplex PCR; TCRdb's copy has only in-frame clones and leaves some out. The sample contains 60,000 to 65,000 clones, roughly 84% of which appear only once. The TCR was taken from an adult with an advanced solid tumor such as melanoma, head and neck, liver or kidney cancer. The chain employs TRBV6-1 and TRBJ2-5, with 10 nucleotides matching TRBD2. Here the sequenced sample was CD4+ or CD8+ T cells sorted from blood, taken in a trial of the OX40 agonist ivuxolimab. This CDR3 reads CASSVVAGGVKTQYF. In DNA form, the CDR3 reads TGTGCCAGCAGTGTGGTAGCGGGGGGTGTCAAGACCCAGTACTTC.